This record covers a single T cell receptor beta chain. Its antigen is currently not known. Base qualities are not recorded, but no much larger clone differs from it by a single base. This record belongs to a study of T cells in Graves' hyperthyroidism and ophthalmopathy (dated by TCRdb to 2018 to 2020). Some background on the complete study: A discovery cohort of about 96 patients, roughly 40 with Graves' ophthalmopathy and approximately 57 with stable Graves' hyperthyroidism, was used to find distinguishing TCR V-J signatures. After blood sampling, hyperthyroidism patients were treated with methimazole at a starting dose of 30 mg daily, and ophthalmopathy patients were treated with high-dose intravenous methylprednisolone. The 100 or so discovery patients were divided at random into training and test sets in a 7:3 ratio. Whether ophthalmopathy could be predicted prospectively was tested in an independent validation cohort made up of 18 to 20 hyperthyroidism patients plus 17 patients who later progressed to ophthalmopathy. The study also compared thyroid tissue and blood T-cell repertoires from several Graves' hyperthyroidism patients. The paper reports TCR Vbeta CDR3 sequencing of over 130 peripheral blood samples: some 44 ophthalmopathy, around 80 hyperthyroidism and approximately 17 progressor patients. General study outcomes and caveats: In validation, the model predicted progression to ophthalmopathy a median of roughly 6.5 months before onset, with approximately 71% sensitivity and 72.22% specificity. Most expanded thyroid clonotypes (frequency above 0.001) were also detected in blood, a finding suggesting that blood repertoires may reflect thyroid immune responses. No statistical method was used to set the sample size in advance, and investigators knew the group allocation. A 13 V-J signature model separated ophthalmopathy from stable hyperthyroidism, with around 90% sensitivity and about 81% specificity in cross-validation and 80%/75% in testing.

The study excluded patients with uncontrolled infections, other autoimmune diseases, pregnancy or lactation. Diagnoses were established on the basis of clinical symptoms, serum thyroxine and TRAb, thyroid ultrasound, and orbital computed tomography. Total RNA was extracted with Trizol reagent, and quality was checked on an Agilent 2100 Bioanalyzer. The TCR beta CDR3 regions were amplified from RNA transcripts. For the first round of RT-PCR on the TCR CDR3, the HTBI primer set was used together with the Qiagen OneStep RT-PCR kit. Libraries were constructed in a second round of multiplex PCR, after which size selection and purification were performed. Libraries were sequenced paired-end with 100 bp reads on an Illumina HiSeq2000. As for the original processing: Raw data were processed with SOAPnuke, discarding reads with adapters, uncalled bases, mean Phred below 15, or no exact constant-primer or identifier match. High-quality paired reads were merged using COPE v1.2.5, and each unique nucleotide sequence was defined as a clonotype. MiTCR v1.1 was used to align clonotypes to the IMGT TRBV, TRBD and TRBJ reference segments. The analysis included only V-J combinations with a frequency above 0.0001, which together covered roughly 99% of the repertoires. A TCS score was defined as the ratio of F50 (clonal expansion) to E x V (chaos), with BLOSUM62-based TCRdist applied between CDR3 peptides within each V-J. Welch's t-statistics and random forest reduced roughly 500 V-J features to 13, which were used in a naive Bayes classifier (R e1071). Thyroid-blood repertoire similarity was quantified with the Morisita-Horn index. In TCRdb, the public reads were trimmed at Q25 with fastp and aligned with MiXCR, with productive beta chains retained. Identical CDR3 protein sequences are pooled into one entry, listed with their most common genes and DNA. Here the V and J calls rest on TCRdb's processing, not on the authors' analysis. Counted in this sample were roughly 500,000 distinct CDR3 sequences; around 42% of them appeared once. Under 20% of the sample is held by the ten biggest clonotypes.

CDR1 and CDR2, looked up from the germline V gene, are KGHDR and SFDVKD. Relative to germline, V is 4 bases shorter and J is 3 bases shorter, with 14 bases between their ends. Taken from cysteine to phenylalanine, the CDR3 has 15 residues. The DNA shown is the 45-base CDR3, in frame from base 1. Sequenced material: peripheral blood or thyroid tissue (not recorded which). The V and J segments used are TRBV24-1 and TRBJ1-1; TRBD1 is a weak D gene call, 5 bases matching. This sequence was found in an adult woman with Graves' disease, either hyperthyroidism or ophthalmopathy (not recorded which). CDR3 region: CATSEGRVGDTEAFF. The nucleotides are TGTGCCACCAGTGAGGGCAGGGTCGGGGACACTGAAGCTTTCTTT.